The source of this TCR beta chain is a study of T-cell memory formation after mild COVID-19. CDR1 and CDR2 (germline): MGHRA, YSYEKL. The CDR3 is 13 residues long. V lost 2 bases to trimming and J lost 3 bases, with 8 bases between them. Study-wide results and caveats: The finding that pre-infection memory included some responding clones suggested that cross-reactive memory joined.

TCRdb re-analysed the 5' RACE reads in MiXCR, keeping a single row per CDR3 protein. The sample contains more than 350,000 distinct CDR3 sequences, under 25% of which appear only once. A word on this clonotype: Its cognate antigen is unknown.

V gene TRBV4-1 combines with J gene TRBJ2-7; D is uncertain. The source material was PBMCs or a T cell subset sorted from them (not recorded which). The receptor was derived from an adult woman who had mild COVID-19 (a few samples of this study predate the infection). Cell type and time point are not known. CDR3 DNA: TGCGCCAGCAGCCAAAGGTCTCTCTACGAGCAGTACTTC. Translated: CASSQRSLYEQYF.